The source of this TCR beta chain is a study of cytomegalovirus exposure and HLA in healthy donors. Study overall: When fewer than 500 donors were genotyped, roughly 78% of them were found to fall in the Caucasian-associated ancestry cluster.

With 60 Vbeta and 13 Jbeta primers, the PCR was carried out. The protocol was immunoSEQ multiplex PCR, while the TCRdb copy is restricted to in-frame clones and leaves out a portion. The table includes around 190,000 clones, 81% detected once. The origin of this receptor is a man between 18 and 29 years old in good health and CMV-seronegative. What was sequenced was PBMCs.

CDR3 DNA: TGTGCCAGTAGTAGCTACGGGACAGGGGGATTTAGCAATCAGCCCCAGCATTTT. Its translation is CASSSYGTGGFSNQPQHF. The V and J genes are TRBV19 and TRBJ1-5, with TRBD1 identical over 11 bases. The V and J ends lost 4 bases and 0 bases, in that order; junction bases with no gene match: 8. Germline V gives CDR1 LNHDA, CDR2 SQIVND (reference sequence). The CDR3 loop spans 18 amino acids. Full variable domain (remainder filled in from reference TRBV19 and TRBJ1-5): DGGITQSPKYLFRKEGQNVTLSCEQNLNHDAMYWYRQDPGQGLRLIYYSQIVNDFQKGDIAEGYSVSREKKESFPLTVTSAQKNPTAFYLCASSSYGTGGFSNQPQHFGDGTRLSIL.